The 24 T cell receptor beta chains in this list originate from one sample, sequenced in a study of identical twins. TCRdb re-analysed the 5' RACE reads in MiXCR, keeping a single row per CDR3 protein. The data hold around 650,000 distinct CDR3 sequences, with roughly 7.1% observed a single time. These data were also filed under a second study, of yellow fever vaccine responses in identical twins.

Sequenced: PBMCs. All receptors come from a woman aged 18-29 years in good health.

This clonotype was seen ten or more times. The genes are TRBV6-1 and TRBJ1-1; 12 positions match TRBD1. CDR3 length: 16 residues. Germline CDR1 is MNHNS and CDR2 is SASEGT. V lost 6 bases and J lost 8; bases outside the gene matches: 13. CDR3: CASRHSGTGGLGEAFF. The CDR3 DNA follows: TGTGCCAGCAGGCATTCCGGGACAGGGGGCCTTGGGGAAGCTTTCTTT.

At least ten counts were recorded for this clonotype. The genes are TRBV15 and TRBJ2-6; no clear D. The CDR3 totals 15 residues. V lost 4 bases to trimming and J lost 0 bases, with 7 bases between them. The germline V gene encodes CDR1 LNHNV and CDR2 YYDKDF (reference sequence). The CDR3 protein is CATSKSLSGANVLTF. CDR3 bases: TGTGCCACCAGCAAAAGTCTCTCTGGGGCCAACGTCCTGACTTTC.

This clonotype has only a few counts. This rearrangement joins TRBV29-1 to TRBJ2-7; maybe TRBD1 (6 bases). The germline V gene has CDR1 SQVTM and CDR2 ANQGSEA. The V end was cut by 4 bases, the J end by 3 bases, with 10 bases between. This CDR3 contains 12 residues. CDR3 protein: CSVGGHRYEQYF. CDR3 DNA: TGCAGCGTTGGGGGACACCGCTACGAGCAGTACTTC.

The gene calls are TRBV3-1 and TRBJ1-5, with D unclear. Germline V gives CDR1 LGHDT, CDR2 YNNKEL (reference sequence). V was trimmed by 4 bases and J by 4 bases, leaving 8 bases between them. The CDR3 sequence is 13 residues long. Here the CDR3 DNA reads TGTGCCAGCAGCCCCTTGCTAAATCAGCCCCAGCATTTT. It specifies CASSPLLNQPQHF. The whole variable domain, filled in from reference TRBV3-1 and TRBJ1-5, reads DTAVSQTPKYLVTQMGNDKSIKCEQNLGHDTMYWYKQDSKKFLKIMFSYNNKELIINETVPNRFSPKSPDKAHLNLHINSLELGDSAVYFCASSPLLNQPQHFGDGTRLSIL.

This clonotype came up a few times. V gene TRBV7-9 combines with J gene TRBJ2-1, with 8 bases that match TRBD2. This CDR3 is 17 amino acids long. V lost 3 bases and J lost 0; bases outside the gene matches: 7. Germline V gives CDR1 SEHNR, CDR2 FQNEAQ (reference sequence). The CDR3, as DNA: TGTGCCAGCAGCTTTAGCGGGGTGACGAGCTCCTACAATGAGCAGTTCTTC. Translated: CASSFSGVTSSYNEQFF. The full variable domain, rest sourced from reference TRBV7-9 and TRBJ2-1, is DTGVSQNPRHKITKRGQNVTFRCDPISEHNRLYWYRQTLGQGPEFLTYFQNEAQLEKSRLLSDRFSAERPKGSFSTLEIQRTEQGDSAMYLCASSFSGVTSSYNEQFFGPGTRLTVL.

This clonotype was detected a few times. The rearrangement uses TRBV27 and TRBJ2-3; tentative D call: TRBD2 (5 bases). CDR1 is MNHEY and CDR2 is SMNVEV in the germline V gene (reference sequence). Trimming left V 5 bases short and J 4 bases short, with 16 bases between. The CDR3 is 15 residues long. DNA for the CDR3: TGTGCCAGCAGTCAAGGATCGGGGTTCGCAGATACGCAGTATTTT. Translated: CASSQGSGFADTQYF.

The chain has TRBV27 and TRBJ2-7; a possible D gene is TRBD1 (6 bases). Trimming removed 5 bases at V and 6 bases at J, with 17 bases between. CDR3 length equals 14 residues. Germline assignment: CDR1 MNHEY and CDR2 SMNVEV (reference sequence). Here the CDR3 reads CASSMGAHRSEQYV. The CDR3 region has the DNA TGTGCCAGCAGTATGGGGGCCCATCGGAGCGAGCAGTACGTC.

The table lists this clonotype with many counts. Here the CDR3 DNA reads TGTGCCAGCAGTTTAGGCGGGGGAAAAACAGATACGCAGTATTTT. Protein product: CASSLGGGKTDTQYF. The chain links TRBV12-3 or TRBV12-4 to TRBJ2-3; 7 bases map to TRBD2. This CDR3 comprises 15 residues. Unmatched junction bases numbered 4, after V lost 1 base and J lost 3 bases.

This clonotype was recorded at least ten times. The gene calls are TRBV18 and TRBJ2-1, with D perhaps TRBD1 or TRBD2 (5 bases each). Germline CDR1 reads KGHSH; CDR2 reads LQKENI. CDR3 size: 16 residues. The ends were cut back, 0 bases at V and 1 base at J, with 10 bases in the middle. The CDR3 DNA reads TGTGCCAGCTCACCACCGGACTGGGGGTCCTACAATGAGCAGTTCTTC. Translated: CASSPPDWGSYNEQFF.

This clonotype has just a few counts. DNA of the CDR3: TGTGCCAGCAGCCGAAGAAGCAGGGAATACGAGCAGTACTTC. Translating it yields CASSRRSREYEQYF. V and J are TRBV7-8 and TRBJ2-7, with D possibly being TRBD1 (5 bases). The germline V and J ends were trimmed by 5 bases and 4 bases, with 15 bases remaining between them. From germline, CDR1 is SGHVS and CDR2 FQNEAQ. The length of the CDR3 is 14 residues. The whole variable domain, remainder taken from reference TRBV7-8 and TRBJ2-7, is GAGVSQSPRYKVAKRGQDVALRCDPISGHVSLFWYQQALGQGPEFLTYFQNEAQLDKSGLPSDRFFAERPEGSVSTLKIQRTQQEDSAVYLCASSRRSREYEQYFGPGTRLTVT.

The sample holds a few counts of this clonotype. The rearrangement joins TRBV6-4 to TRBJ2-3, with 14 positions matching TRBD2. CDR1 and CDR2 from the germline V gene are MRHNA and SNTAGT. The junction had 16 bases not matched to a gene; V was cut back by 6 bases and J by 5 bases. CDR3 length: 19 residues. The DNA for the CDR3 is TGTGCCAGCAGCCTCTCCAGAAAGGGACTAGCGGGAGACAGAGATACGCAGTATTTT. Its translation: CASSLSRKGLAGDRDTQYF.

The chain joins TRBV11-2 to TRBJ2-7, with D possibly matching TRBD1 (5 bases). This CDR3 spans 18 amino acids. Trimming took off 0 bases at V and 3 bases at J, with 21 bases between the two ends. Germline CDR1 SGHAT, CDR2 FQNNGV. CDR3 region: CASSLEAATVANYYEQYV. The CDR3 DNA is TGTGCCAGCAGCTTAGAAGCCGCGACAGTAGCCAATTACTACGAGCAGTACGTC.

This clonotype was detected many times. V gene TRBV14 combines with J gene TRBJ2-5; tentative D call: TRBD1 (6 bases). The CDR3 totals 15 residues. Germline CDR1 SGHDN, CDR2 FVKESK. V was shortened by 1 base and J by 3 bases, with 12 bases between the two germline ends. CDR3 DNA sequence: TGTGCCAGCAGCCAAGTAATGGGGGCGGAAGAGACCCAGTACTTC. Its protein product is CASSQVMGAEETQYF.

This clonotype was recorded a few times. V is TRBV6-4 and J is TRBJ2-1, with D perhaps being TRBD1 or TRBD2 (7 bases each). Germline-derived CDR1 and CDR2 are MRHNA and SNTAGT. The CDR3 length is 15 residues. Trimming cost V 2 bases and J 8 bases, with 16 bases left between them. DNA for the CDR3: TGTGCCAGCAGTGACGGGGGAGGGGGCCTCGATGAGCAGTTCTTC. It translates to CASSDGGGGLDEQFF.

This clonotype showed up many times. The chain employs TRBV7-9 and TRBJ2-3; D uncertain. This CDR3 has 12 amino acids. The germline gives CDR1 SEHNR, CDR2 FQNEAQ (reference sequence). V was pared by 1 base and J by 4 bases, with 3 bases between. For the CDR3, the DNA is TGTGCCAGCAGCTTAGTGGCAGATACGCAGTATTTT. The encoded protein is CASSLVADTQYF.

This clonotype has at least ten counts. This rearrangement joins TRBV5-1 to TRBJ1-6; a possible D gene is TRBD1 (6 bases). V was pared by 0 bases and J by 2 bases, with 6 bases between. From germline, CDR1 is SGHRS and CDR2 YFSETQ. The CDR3 consists of 15 residues. In DNA form, the CDR3 reads TGCGCCAGCAGCTTGGAGGGGGCCTATAATTCACCCCTCCACTTT. Translating gives CASSLEGAYNSPLHF.

The rearrangement uses TRBV24-1 and TRBJ2-3; 11 bases are shared with TRBD2. The trim removed 1 base at V and 8 bases at J, leaving 4 bases unmatched. CDR3 size: 15 residues. Germline values: CDR1 KGHDR, CDR2 SFDVKD. The CDR3 nucleotides read TGTGCCACCAGTGATTTTACTAGCGGGAGTGCTACGCAGTATTTT. Its translation is CATSDFTSGSATQYF.

The sample holds many counts of this clonotype. The chain links TRBV20-1 to TRBJ1-2; D gene uncertain. V lost 6 bases to trimming and J lost 4 bases, with 15 bases between them. The V gene's germline CDR1 is DFQATT and CDR2 SNEGSKA (reference sequence). The CDR3 is made up of 13 amino acids. The CDR3 is CSAPVIESYGYTF. For the CDR3, the DNA is TGCAGTGCACCGGTTATAGAGAGCTATGGCTACACCTTC.

This clonotype was picked up a small number of times. CDR3 residues: CASSPPWSGSGNTIYF. The CDR3 DNA reads as TGTGCCAGCAGCCCCCCATGGTCAGGGTCTGGAAACACCATATATTTT. V usage is TRBV3-1 and J usage is TRBJ1-3; D possibly corresponds to TRBD1 (5 bases). CDR1 and CDR2 (germline): LGHDT, YNNKEL (reference sequence). V gave up 4 bases and J gave up 1 base, with 14 bases separating them. This CDR3 spans 16 amino acids.

In DNA, the CDR3 is TGTGCCAGCAGCTTAGTCGCCGTTGGTGGCAGGGCGAACAATGGCTACACCTTC. Encoded protein: CASSLVAVGGRANNGYTF. The chain carries TRBV7-2 and TRBJ1-2; a weak D match, TRBD1 (5 bases). Trimming removed 1 base at V and 6 bases at J, with 24 bases between. Germline loops: CDR1 SGHTA, CDR2 FQGNSA. The CDR3 totals 18 residues.

There are many counts of this clonotype. The genes are TRBV29-1 and TRBJ1-5; maybe TRBD1 (5 bases). Deletions cut 4 bases from V and 4 bases from J, with 11 bases between. This CDR3 has 13 residues. CDR1 and CDR2 from the germline V gene are SQVTM and ANQGSEA. CDR3 nucleotide sequence: TGCAGCGTTGCCCAGGGAGATAATCAGCCCCAGCATTTT. This translates into CSVAQGDNQPQHF.

This chain joins TRBV5-6 and TRBJ2-2, with a possible D match to TRBD2 (5 bases). Germline V CDR1 and CDR2: SGHDT, YYEEEE. Trimming removed 0 bases at V and 6 bases at J, with 9 bases between. This CDR3 is built from 14 residues. Here the CDR3 reads CASSLGLRPGELFF. CDR3 in DNA: TGTGCCAGCAGCTTGGGACTACGTCCCGGGGAGCTGTTTTTT.

This clonotype has a handful of counts. V gene TRBV3-1 combines with J gene TRBJ2-2; TRBD1 agrees at 7 bases. J lost 0 bases, V lost 6 bases, and 10 bases had no gene match. The CDR3 sequence is 17 residues long. The germline V gene encodes CDR1 LGHDT and CDR2 YNNKEL (reference sequence). The chain's CDR3 is CASSPTLDRTNTGELFF. For the CDR3, the DNA is TGTGCCAGCAGTCCGACCCTGGACAGGACGAACACCGGGGAGCTGTTTTTT.

The V gene is TRBV6-1, the J gene TRBJ2-4; D might be TRBD1 or TRBD2, each matching 5 bases. Looked up from germline, CDR1 is MNHNS and CDR2 is SASEGT. CDR3 length: 13 residues. Trimming removed 5 bases at V and 7 bases at J, with 12 bases between. The CDR3 region is CASSTGPTNIQYF. The CDR3 DNA sequence: TGTGCCAGCAGTACGGGACCCACGAACATTCAGTACTTC.